The sequence of this TCR beta chain was determined in a study of T cells in Graves' hyperthyroidism and ophthalmopathy. V dropped 5 bases and J dropped 4 bases, with 14 bases sitting between them. CDR1 and CDR2 from the germline V gene are GTSNPN and SVGIG (reference sequence). There are 13 residues in the CDR3. In its sample, this clonotype was seen many times. Uncontrolled infection, other autoimmune disease, pregnancy and lactation each barred patients from inclusion. The authors obtained PBMCs from over 8 ml of fresh peripheral blood. Amplified TCR beta CDR3 regions derived from RNA transcripts. TCR CDR3 underwent first-round RT-PCR with the HTBI primer set. One entry per CDR3 protein, called by TCRdb with MiXCR from the multiplex PCR reads. The table shows 540,000 or so distinct CDR3 sequences, with 15% to 18% occurring only once.

This chain connects TRBV30 to TRBJ1-1; tentative D call: TRBD1 (5 bases). Sequenced material: blood. The sequence came from a woman younger than 45 with Graves' hyperthyroidism. The CDR3 here is CAWAGQGLTEAFF. For the CDR3, the DNA is TGTGCCTGGGCCGGGCAGGGTCTCACTGAAGCTTTCTTT.